A selection of T cell receptor beta chains follows, all from one sample in a study of T cells in Graves' hyperthyroidism and ophthalmopathy. Using its own MiXCR run on the multiplex PCR reads, TCRdb lists one record per CDR3 protein. The sample comprises around 600,000 distinct CDR3 sequences, around 14% of which are singletons, and roughly 7% rests with the top ten. Sequencing was performed on blood. These receptors were obtained from a woman aged 18-29 years with Graves' ophthalmopathy. CDR3s include the opening cysteine and the closing phenylalanine or tryptophan. D genes are given only for firm matches. Clone sizes are given selectively: once, few, many, or a class where the clone is expanded.

CDR3aa | CDR3nt | abundance | v_gene | d_gene | j_gene
CASSGTEEQFF | TGCGCCAGCAGCGGCACGGAAGAGCAGTTCTTC | many | TRBV4-1 | NA | TRBJ2-1
CASSLLAGGPGNEQFF | TGTGCCAGCAGCTTGCTAGCGGGAGGGCCAGGGAATGAGCAGTTCTTC | many | TRBV7-3 | TRBD2 | TRBJ2-1
CAIRDENEQFF | TGTGCCATCCGGGATGAAAATGAGCAGTTCTTC | few | TRBV10-3 | NA | TRBJ2-1
CASRRRDEQFF | TGTGCCAGCCGCAGGAGGGATGAGCAGTTCTTC | NA | TRBV6-2/TRBV6-3 | NA | TRBJ2-1
CASSLGAINYGYTF | TGTGCCAGCAGCTTGGGGGCCATTAACTATGGCTACACCTTC | few | TRBV5-4 | NA | TRBJ1-2
CASTLSGANVLTF | TGTGCCAGTACTCTTTCCGGGGCCAACGTCCTGACTTTC | NA | TRBV19 | NA | TRBJ2-6
CASSVGGGTSGSSHNEQFF | TGTGCCAGCAGCGTAGGGGGGGGGACTAGCGGGAGCTCCCACAATGAGCAGTTCTTC | many | TRBV9 | TRBD2 | TRBJ2-1
CASSFTGWKYEQYF | TGTGCCAGCAGTTTCACAGGGTGGAAGTACGAGCAGTACTTC | many | TRBV12-3/TRBV12-4 | NA | TRBJ2-7
CASSYPTQGENQPQHF | TGTGCCAGCAGTTACCCCACACAGGGGGAGAATCAGCCCCAGCATTTT | few | TRBV6-2/TRBV6-3 | TRBD1 | TRBJ1-5
CASSFDGYNEQFF | TGTGCCAGCAGCTTTGACGGTTACAATGAGCAGTTCTTC | many | TRBV7-2 | NA | TRBJ2-1
CASSTYRGHEQFF | TGTGCCAGCAGTACTTATAGGGGACACGAGCAGTTCTTC | NA | TRBV6-1 | NA | TRBJ2-1
CASSQDRTGSNEQFF | TGTGCCAGCAGCCAAGATAGAACAGGGAGTAATGAGCAGTTCTTC | many | TRBV3-1 | NA | TRBJ2-1
CASSYSRRGNTEAFF | TGTGCCAGCAGTTACTCGAGGAGAGGGAACACTGAAGCTTTCTTT | NA | TRBV6-6 | NA | TRBJ1-1
CAWTSTGGGQPQHF | TGTGCCTGGACCTCGACAGGGGGAGGTCAGCCCCAGCATTTT | many | TRBV30 | TRBD1 | TRBJ1-5
CASSHGLGSYGYTF | TGTGCCAGCAGTCATGGACTAGGCAGCTATGGCTACACCTTC | few | TRBV12-3/TRBV12-4 | NA | TRBJ1-2
CASSQVRAGGYTF | TGTGCCAGCAGCCAAGTGAGGGCCGGTGGCTACACCTTC | many | TRBV3-1 | NA | TRBJ1-2
CASSQDRVLTEAFF | TGTGCCAGCAGCCAGGACAGGGTTTTGACTGAAGCTTTCTTT | NA | TRBV5-6 | TRBD1 | TRBJ1-1
CASSLGAGTRNQPQHF | TGTGCCAGCAGCTTGGGAGCCGGGACAAGAAATCAGCCCCAGCATTTT | many | TRBV7-2 | NA | TRBJ1-5
CASSFYGLAGGTDTQYF | TGTGCCAGCAGCTTCTACGGACTAGCGGGAGGGACAGATACGCAGTATTTT | many | TRBV11-2 | TRBD2 | TRBJ2-3
CASSTQGAAQPQHF | TGTGCCAGTAGTACACAGGGGGCGGCTCAGCCCCAGCATTTT | many | TRBV19 | TRBD1 | TRBJ1-5
CASSPLTGREDTQYF | TGTGCCAGCAGCCCACTAACAGGGCGTGAAGATACGCAGTATTTT | NA | TRBV28 | NA | TRBJ2-3
CASSFGTGLDTQYF | TGTGCCAGCAGTTTCGGGACAGGGCTAGATACGCAGTATTTT | many | TRBV12-3/TRBV12-4 | TRBD1 | TRBJ2-3
CASSRLGPNEQFF | TGTGCCAGCAGTCGCTTGGGGCCCAATGAGCAGTTCTTC | few | TRBV6-1 | NA | TRBJ2-1
CASSFSLAGVYEQYF | TGTGCCAGCAGTTTCTCACTAGCGGGAGTGTACGAGCAGTACTTC | many | TRBV28 | TRBD2 | TRBJ2-7
CASSLWVAGGRRNEQFF | TGTGCCAGCAGTTTGTGGGTAGCGGGAGGTAGGAGGAATGAGCAGTTCTTC | many | TRBV27 | TRBD2 | TRBJ2-1
CASSHTTGTGGYNEQFF | TGTGCCAGCAGCCATACTACCGGGACAGGGGGCTATAATGAGCAGTTCTTC | many | TRBV3-1 | TRBD1 | TRBJ2-1
CAGSPPGTGYEQYF | TGTGCCGGCAGCCCCCCCGGGACCGGGTACGAGCAGTACTTC | NA | TRBV7-7 | NA | TRBJ2-7
CASSLDAYEQFF | TGTGCCAGCAGCTTAGACGCATATGAGCAGTTCTTC | many | TRBV7-9 | NA | TRBJ2-1
CASSLLASGSGISYNEQFF | TGTGCCAGCAGTTTATTGGCTAGCGGGAGTGGGATCTCCTACAATGAGCAGTTCTTC | many | TRBV27 | TRBD2 | TRBJ2-1
CASSLVRGRYNEQFF | TGTGCCAGCAGCTTAGTTCGGGGACGCTACAATGAGCAGTTCTTC | many | TRBV11-2 | NA | TRBJ2-1
CATHGQGGTEAFF | TGTGCCACCCACGGACAGGGTGGCACTGAAGCTTTCTTT | many | TRBV28 | TRBD1 | TRBJ1-1
CASSFQADSNYGYTF | TGTGCCAGCAGTTTTCAAGCAGACTCTAACTATGGCTACACCTTC | many | TRBV28 | NA | TRBJ1-2
CASSPPDGAQETQYF | TGTGCCAGCAGCCCCCCAGATGGGGCCCAAGAGACCCAGTACTTC | many | TRBV13 | NA | TRBJ2-5
CASSRRPGHSNEKLFF | TGTGCCAGCAGTAGAAGACCGGGACATTCTAATGAAAAACTGTTTTTT | many | TRBV5-8 | NA | TRBJ1-4
CASSHPFGQSNQPQHF | TGCGCCAGCAGCCACCCCTTCGGACAGTCCAATCAGCCCCAGCATTTT | few | TRBV4-1 | NA | TRBJ1-5
CAWRVTGGIEKLFF | TGTGCCTGGAGGGTCACAGGGGGCATTGAAAAACTGTTTTTT | many | TRBV30 | TRBD1 | TRBJ1-4
CASSLGMLLAYEQFF | TGCGCCAGCAGCTTGGGCATGCTCCTAGCCTATGAGCAGTTCTTC | many | TRBV5-1 | NA | TRBJ2-1
CASSLAGRTGTDTQYF | TGTGCCAGCAGCTTAGCGGGACGGACTGGCACAGATACGCAGTATTTT | many | TRBV11-1 | NA | TRBJ2-3
CASHILAGDEQFF | TGTGCCAGCCACATTCTAGCAGGCGATGAGCAGTTCTTC | many | TRBV2 | NA | TRBJ2-1
CASSPRLAGALYEQYF | TGTGCCAGCAGTCCGAGACTAGCGGGAGCCCTTTACGAGCAGTACTTC | many | TRBV27 | TRBD2 | TRBJ2-7
CASSLERRTNYGYTF | TGTGCCAGCAGTTTAGAGAGAAGGACTAACTATGGCTACACCTTC | many | TRBV12-3/TRBV12-4 | NA | TRBJ1-2
CASSSPGSGTAGNEQFF | TGTGCCAGCAGTTCCCCCGGGAGCGGGACTGCGGGCAATGAGCAGTTCTTC | NA | TRBV28 | TRBD2 | TRBJ2-1
CASSPTFGQSFSGNTIYF | TGTGCCAGCTCACCGACTTTTGGACAGTCCTTCTCTGGAAACACCATATATTTT | NA | TRBV18 | NA | TRBJ1-3
CSARDTRANEQFF | TGCAGTGCTAGAGATACCAGGGCCAATGAGCAGTTCTTC | many | TRBV20-1 | NA | TRBJ2-1
CASSQERPVRGSSYEQYF | TGTGCCAGCAGCCAAGAGCGCCCCGTTCGGGGGAGTAGTTACGAGCAGTACTTC | NA | TRBV4-2 | NA | TRBJ2-7
CASSFGRYNEAFF | TGTGCCAGCAGTTTTGGTCGGTACAATGAAGCTTTCTTT | many | TRBV28 | NA | TRBJ1-1
CASSPPYNEQFF | TGTGCCAGCTCACCGCCTTACAATGAGCAGTTCTTC | many | TRBV18 | NA | TRBJ2-1
CASSQGSGAYEQYF | TGTGCCAGCAGCCAGGGGAGTGGGGCCTACGAGCAGTACTTC | many | TRBV3-1 | NA | TRBJ2-7
CASSLGGTGGDTQYF | TGTGCCAGCAGCTTAGGGGGGACAGGAGGGGATACGCAGTATTTT | NA | TRBV11-2 | TRBD1 | TRBJ2-3
CASSLQGPGNTIYF | TGTGCCAGCAGCCTACAGGGACCCGGAAACACCATATATTTT | NA | TRBV6-1 | NA | TRBJ1-3
CASSRTGTGYEQYF | TGTGCCAGCAGCCGGACCGGGACAGGGTACGAGCAGTACTTC | many | TRBV7-3 | TRBD1 | TRBJ2-7
CATRRTARGAFF | TGTGCCACCAGAAGGACCGCCCGGGGAGCTTTCTTT | NA | TRBV28 | NA | TRBJ1-1
CASEGGNTEAFF | TGTGCTTCGGAGGGGGGGAACACTGAAGCTTTCTTT | many | TRBV2 | NA | TRBJ1-1
CASSRHLTGIEETQYF | TGTGCCAGCAGCCGCCACCTCACAGGGATCGAGGAGACCCAGTACTTC | few | TRBV7-9 | NA | TRBJ2-5
CASTGLAGVMNEQFF | TGTGCCAGCACCGGACTAGCGGGAGTAATGAATGAGCAGTTCTTC | NA | TRBV12-3/TRBV12-4 | TRBD2 | TRBJ2-1
CASSDRTYNEQFF | TGTGCCAGCAGCGACAGGACCTACAATGAGCAGTTCTTC | NA | TRBV2 | NA | TRBJ2-1
CASSIGLAGLNRNEQFF | TGTGCCAGTAGTATAGGACTAGCGGGCCTCAATCGGAATGAGCAGTTCTTC | NA | TRBV19 | TRBD2 | TRBJ2-1
CASSKSVTIYF | TGTGCCAGCAGCAAATCCGTCACCATATATTTT | many | TRBV12-3/TRBV12-4 | NA | TRBJ1-3